This T cell receptor beta chain was documented in a study of OX40 agonist ivuxolimab in advanced cancers. Study-wide background: Mean age 60 years, range about 23 to 79; 82.7% male. A partial response was reached by three patients: one with hepatocellular carcinoma and two with cutaneous melanoma. Study-wide results and caveats: What antigens the expanded peripheral T cells recognized was never established. Also showing low normalized T-cell clonal expansion were some of the nonresponders.

This CDR3 comprises 15 residues. Germline lookup yields CDR1 SGHTA and CDR2 FQGTGA. Losses at the gene ends were 5 bases for V and 3 bases for J; bases not matched to a gene: 6. The protocol was immunoSEQ multiplex PCR, while the TCRdb copy is restricted to in-frame clones and leaves out a portion. The top ten clones hold roughly 0.17% of a sample with approximately 92,000 clones, roughly 94% of them seen once. As for this clone: Its antigen is as yet unknown.

The rearrangement links TRBV7-3 to TRBJ2-5; 10 nucleotides agree with TRBD1. Sequences were derived from CD4+ or CD8+ T cells sorted from blood, sampled in a trial of the OX40 agonist ivuxolimab. This sequence originates from an adult with an advanced solid tumor such as melanoma, head and neck, liver or kidney cancer. The CDR3 here is CASSRSGTGEETQYF. Written as DNA, the CDR3 is TGTGCCAGCAGCCGCTCCGGGACAGGGGAAGAGACCCAGTACTTC.